This record concerns one T cell receptor (beta chain) sequence. V shed 0 bases, J shed 4 bases, and the junction held 1 base outside the gene matches. This CDR3 region has 16 residues. Germline V gives CDR1 SEHNR, CDR2 FQNEAQ (reference sequence). This record belongs to a study of blood T cell repertoires in COVID-19. Study-wide context: COVID-19 samples collected from the United States, Italy and Spain covered acute and convalescent phases. PBMCs, B-cell-depleted T cells, or T cells were the source of the cDNA or gDNA that made up the material.

As originally analysed: Cell counts per sample came from amplifying reference gene primers. The method was immunoSEQ multiplex PCR; TCRdb's version includes in-frame clones alone and lacks a portion of them. That table is the source of V, J and clone size, and D and trimming were worked out from the DNA. The repertoire has around 100,000 clones, just under 80% of them found once; the top ten carry 9.5% to 13%. This clonotype originated in a woman in her 70s with acute or convalescent COVID-19. Sequenced: peripheral blood. This sequence joins TRBV7-9 and TRBJ2-1, with 12 bases aligning to TRBD1. The CDR3 sequence: CASSLAGQGAYNEQFF. For the CDR3, the DNA is TGTGCCAGCAGCTTAGCGGGACAGGGGGCTTACAATGAGCAGTTCTTC.